This TCR beta chain originates from a study of molecular identifiers for immune sequencing clone quantification. Bulk TCR libraries used previously described methods and listed TCR primers. MiXCR was run by TCRdb on the PCR reads, yielding one entry per CDR3 protein. This table holds some 580,000 distinct CDR3 sequences, roughly 25% found once. After removal of 5 bases from V and 4 bases from J, the junction contained 9 bases not matched to a gene. The length of the CDR3 is 14 residues. CDR1 is SQVTM, CDR2 ANQGSEA, per germline. This clonotype was detected many times. V gene TRBV29-1 combines with J gene TRBJ2-7; 9 nucleotides match TRBD2. The sequence came from a human donor in good health. Some libraries in this study had Jurkat cell RNA spiked in. The source material was naive CD8+ T cells from blood, with Jurkat cell RNA spiked in. Subset specified: FACS-sorted CD8+CD4-CCR7+CD45RA+ naive T cells. Here the CDR3 reads CSVLPSGRRYEQYF. The DNA of the CDR3 is TGCAGCGTTCTTCCCAGCGGGAGGAGGTACGAGCAGTACTTC.